This T cell receptor (beta chain) was identified in a study of T cell repertoires in cytomegalovirus infection. For the study at large: Public TCR beta signatures provided an indication of both CMV infection and a matching HLA type. Broader study findings: Ex vivo, HLA-C-restricted CMV-specific TCR beta clonotypes prevailed over the rest of the response. Accumulated public TCR beta family frequency recognized individuals carrying CMV together with the relevant HLA.

TCRdb analysed the reads with MiXCR anew, one entry per CDR3 protein. The table includes more than 150,000 distinct CDR3 sequences, roughly a fifth detected once. This clonotype showed up just a few times. Its cognate antigen is unknown. The TCR comes from a human donor in good health (CMV status not recorded). Some clones in this sample may be carry-over from other donors' samples. Input material: PBMCs.

Written as DNA, the CDR3 is TGTGCCAGCAGCAATAGACTAGCGGCCACAGATACGCAGTATTTT. This translates into CASSNRLAATDTQYF. The chain uses TRBV28 and TRBJ2-3; TRBD2 matches 9 bases. V was pared by 6 bases and J by 2 bases, with 6 bases of the junction left unmatched. The CDR3 extends over 15 amino acids. Germline V gene sequence: CDR1 MDHEN, CDR2 SYDVKM.